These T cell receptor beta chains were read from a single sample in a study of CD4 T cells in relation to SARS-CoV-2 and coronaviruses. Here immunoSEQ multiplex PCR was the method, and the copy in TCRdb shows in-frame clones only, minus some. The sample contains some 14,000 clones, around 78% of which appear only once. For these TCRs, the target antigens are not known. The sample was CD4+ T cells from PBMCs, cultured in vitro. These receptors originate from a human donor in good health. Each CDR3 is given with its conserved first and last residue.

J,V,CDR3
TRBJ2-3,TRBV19,CASSMMAGGGTDTQYF
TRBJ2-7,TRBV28,CASSLTRYEQYF
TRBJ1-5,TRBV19,CASSPDRNSNQPQHF
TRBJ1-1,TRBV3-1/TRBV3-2,CASSPPDRGPAFF
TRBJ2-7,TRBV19,CASRVGRSSYEQYF
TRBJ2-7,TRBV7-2,CASSLGQGDYEQYF
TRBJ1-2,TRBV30,CAWSPGSGDGYTF
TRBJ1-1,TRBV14,CASSQDRGLRSRDTEAFF
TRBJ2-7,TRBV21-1,CARPTGTGPDEQYF
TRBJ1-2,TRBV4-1,CASSPAGDTYGYTF
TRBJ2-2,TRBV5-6,CASSFEFGGELFF
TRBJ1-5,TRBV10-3,CAISGYGDQPQHF
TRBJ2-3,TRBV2,CASSFSPGVGTDTQYF
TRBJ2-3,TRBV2,CASSGTHHTDTQYF
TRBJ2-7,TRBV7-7,CASSRGGSYEQYF